This T cell receptor beta chain was profiled in a study of control samples from healthy donors and cancer patients. The data were produced by immunoSEQ multiplex PCR, yet TCRdb's version contains in-frame clones alone and is incomplete. The sample lists approximately 120,000 clones; around 92% were seen once. V lost 4 bases, J lost 9 bases, and 10 bases stayed unmatched. Germline V gene lookup returns CDR1 SGHNT and CDR2 YYREEE (reference sequence). The CDR3 consists of 14 residues. The chain carries TRBV5-4 and TRBJ2-5; TRBD2 matches 9 bases. This receptor was identified in an elderly man with head and neck cancer. Sequenced sample: PBMCs. The CDR3 here is CASSPTSGPGAQYF. The CDR3 DNA sequence: TGTGCCAGCAGCCCGACTAGCGGTCCGGGGGCCCAGTACTTC.